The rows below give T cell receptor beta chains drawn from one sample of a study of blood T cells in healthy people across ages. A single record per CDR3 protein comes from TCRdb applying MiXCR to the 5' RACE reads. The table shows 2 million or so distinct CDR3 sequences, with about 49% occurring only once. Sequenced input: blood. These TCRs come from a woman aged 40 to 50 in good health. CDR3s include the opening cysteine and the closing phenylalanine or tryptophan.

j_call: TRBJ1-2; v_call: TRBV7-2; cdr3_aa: CASSLASTGSNYGYTF
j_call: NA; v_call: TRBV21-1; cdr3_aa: CASSNRTGVYEQYF
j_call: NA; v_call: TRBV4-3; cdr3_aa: CARCRDRVFYEQYF
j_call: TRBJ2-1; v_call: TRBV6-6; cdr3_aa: CASRTLGQDTSNGQFF
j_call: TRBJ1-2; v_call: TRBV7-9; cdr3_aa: CASSPSGRVDGYTF
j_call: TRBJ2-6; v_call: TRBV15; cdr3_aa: CATSRGRSGANVLTF
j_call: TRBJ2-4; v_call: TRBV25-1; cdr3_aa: CASSPSSGGKNIQYF
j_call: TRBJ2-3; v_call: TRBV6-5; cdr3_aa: CASMPGGTDTQYF
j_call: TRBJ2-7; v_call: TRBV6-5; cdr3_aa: CASSRAKLLSSYEQYF
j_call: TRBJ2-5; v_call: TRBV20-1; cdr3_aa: CSAYQETQYF
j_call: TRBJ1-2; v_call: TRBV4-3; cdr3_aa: CASSQAQGAAGYTF
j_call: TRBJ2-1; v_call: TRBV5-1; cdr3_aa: CASSWGAGEYNEQFF
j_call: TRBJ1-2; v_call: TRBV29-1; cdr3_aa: CSVASGGLYGYTF
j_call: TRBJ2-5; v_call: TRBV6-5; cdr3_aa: CASSYDSSGGERYF
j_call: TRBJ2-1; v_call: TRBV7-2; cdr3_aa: CASSLGNLAGRINEQFF
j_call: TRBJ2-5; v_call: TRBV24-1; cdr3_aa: CATSDSGTGGETQHF
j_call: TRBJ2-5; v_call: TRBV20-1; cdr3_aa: CSARFGGEETQYF
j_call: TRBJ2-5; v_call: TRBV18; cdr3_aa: CASSPSGVYQETQYF
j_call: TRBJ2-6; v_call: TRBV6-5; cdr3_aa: CASSTLGQTLPGANVLTF
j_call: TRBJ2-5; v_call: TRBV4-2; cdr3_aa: CASSQNSGGLQETQYF
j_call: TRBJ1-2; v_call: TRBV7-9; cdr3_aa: CASILDNYGYTF
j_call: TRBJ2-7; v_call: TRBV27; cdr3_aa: CASSLSKRSHEQYF
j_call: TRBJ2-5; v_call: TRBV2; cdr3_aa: CASSDLVAEETQYF
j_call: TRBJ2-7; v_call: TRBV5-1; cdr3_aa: CASSNPPNEQYF
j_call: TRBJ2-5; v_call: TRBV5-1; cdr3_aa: CASHRGLQGSAETQYF
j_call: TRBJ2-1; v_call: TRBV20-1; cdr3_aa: CSARRAEITGFDEQFF